Reported below is one TCR beta chain. This clone was counted a few times. Its antigen target is currently unknown. Base qualities are missing; no much larger clone stands one base away. This entry is derived from a study of cytomegalovirus exposure and HLA in healthy donors (dated 2017 in TCRdb). With regard to the full study: An earlier analysis of several hundred of the donors reported 276 Gb of sequence data and 100 million to 130 million unique TCR beta sequences from 150 million to 200 million T cells. An early release covering 500 to 750 HLA-typed donors comprised about 320 gigabases of sequencing data and about 90 million unique TCR sequences. Among the approximately 420 genotyped donors, 81% belonged to the genetic ancestry cluster associated with self-reported Caucasian donors. The aim of the study was to test whether cataloging public T cell receptors could identify signatures of past pathogen exposure. The study profiled the T cell repertoires of fewer than 850 subjects by immunosequencing and related them to cytomegalovirus serostatus. In addition to the first cohort of 650 to 800 subjects, a separate validation cohort of 120 different subjects was used. To predict cytomegalovirus infection status, the study combined high-throughput TCR immunosequencing, statistical association of individual TCRs with disease status, and machine learning. A later analysis re-examined previously published TCR beta repertoires from several hundred donors and added high-resolution HLA genotyping to investigate patterns of TCR occurrence. Rather than drawing on any new phenotypic data, the later analysis identified candidate immune exposures from TCR beta sequences and the way those sequences occurred across donors. In an earlier analysis of a few hundred of the donors, high-throughput TCR beta sequencing was used to judge whether each TCR beta V gene segment behaved as functional or pseudogenic. Donor age, sex, ethnicity and CMV serostatus were collected together with the repertoire data. In a later genetic analysis, genome-wide SNP genotypes for about three fifths of the roughly 670 donors were used, and that subset was treated as a discovery cohort. Every repertoire in the discovery cohort had been generated on one and the same sequencing platform. Class I and class II HLA loci were covered by the typing at four-digit resolution. Typing coverage varied by locus: roughly 629-640 donors for A, B, C, DRB1 and DQB1; approximately 500 for DQA1; more than 600 for DPA1; approximately 490 for DPB1. Because of strong linkage in the cohort, roughly five DR-DQ haplotypes were treated as single units for association and clustering. Among 350 to 400 genotyped donors of the cohort, an average of approximately 240,000 unique TCR beta nucleotide sequences were sequenced per donor, roughly 20% of them non-productive. Broader findings and caveats from the paper: It was suggested by the authors that the approach could potentially be generalized to other disease states and immunological phenotypes. In a later analysis, HLA-associated TCR beta chains showed more clonal expansion and lower generation probabilities than non-associated chains that were equally common. In a later analysis, TCR association rates were found to vary across HLA loci, with the most associated TCRs seen for DRB1 alleles and the fewest for HLA-C alleles. Most CMV-associated TCR beta chains appeared to be HLA-restricted in a later analysis, and the HLA associations seemed to be driven largely by CMV exposure. Because HLA typing was unavailable for some donors at each locus, only the typed subset was used in association tests. Presence/absence analyses assumed roughly uniform sequencing depth across donors, an assumption that may not hold. A later genetic analysis associated a missense DCLRE1C variant with V-gene and J-gene trimming of TCR beta chains, and an independent cohort replicated the association. Roughly 15 rarely observed V segments, including chromosome 9 orphons, were excluded from the earlier analysis of 550 to 700 of the donors because counts were too low. The classifier was reported to diagnose cytomegalovirus status with high specificity and sensitivity in both the original and validation cohorts. While some public TCRs were present in many individuals, most TCR sequences turned up only very rarely across donors. Three of the identified cytomegalovirus-associated TCR beta chains were confirmed in vitro to be specific for cytomegalovirus antigens. A total of 150 to 200 TCR beta chains were listed by the study as associated with cytomegalovirus. At a false discovery rate of 0.05, a later analysis linked roughly 17,000 TCR beta sequences to specific HLA alleles. Some IMGT-functional V segments, including TRBV6-2 and TRBV6-3, could not be told apart with the 87-base-pair reads, so those segments were excluded. Linkage disequilibrium might explain the correlated functional status among segregating V segments, but an unknown experimental factor could not be excluded. Broadly in line with IMGT annotations, most TCR beta V segments showed up in productive rearrangements about 90% or about 30% of the time in an earlier analysis of some 590 of the donors. A further reported finding was that TCR beta sequences accurately predicted the HLA-A and HLA-B alleles for most subjects in the first cohort. CMV serostatus was the only immune exposure information available for the cohort. Only TCR beta chains were sequenced in this cohort, and the absence of alpha or paired-chain data limited detectable features. Several of the top co-occurrence clusters appeared to be linked to parvovirus B19, influenza, CMV and Epstein-Barr virus, according to a later analysis. In a later genetic analysis, fewer N-insertions in productive TCRs were reported among donors in an Asian-associated ancestry cluster than the 666-donor mean. A cluster of highly shared sequence variants was judged likely to represent a technical artifact of the sequencing pipeline. Strong co-occurrence of HLA alleles, especially DR and DQ, made assigning TCR associations to individual alleles difficult.

The cohort comprised some 680 healthy bone marrow donors. All cohort members were sampled while nominally healthy, although unrecorded immune exposures were likely present. The donor tested CMV seronegative, placing the donor among the 350 or so seronegative members of the cohort. Each donor provided a peripheral blood sample, and peripheral blood mononuclear cells were used for TCR beta sequencing. The Qiagen DNeasy Blood Extraction Kit was used to extract genomic DNA from the blood cell samples. Libraries were made using the immunoSEQ multiplex PCR assay. For the multiplex PCR, a mixture combining 60 forward primers for TCR Vbeta segments and 13 reverse primers for TCR Jbeta segments was used. The CDR3 region of rearranged TCR beta genes was amplified from genomic DNA by a multiplex PCR assay. The amplified TCR beta libraries were sequenced on the Illumina HiSeq System as 87-base-pair reads. Per the authors' processing: A later analysis counted about 80 million unique TCR beta chains across the 700 or so repertoires, and 9.5 million to 11 million of these chains were shared by at least two donors. Raw reads were error-corrected and collapsed into unique sequences by a nearest-neighbor algorithm in which closely related sequences were merged to remove PCR and sequencing errors. To assign V, D and J gene segments, CDR3 sequences were aligned to IMGT reference sequences. For a sequence to be retained, at least a six-nucleotide match to both a V gene segment and a J gene segment was required. A rearrangement counted as productive if the CDR3 had no stop codons and remained in frame with V and J, and every other rearrangement counted as non-productive. Following IMGT convention, CDR3 was defined as the stretch from the second conserved V-encoded cysteine to the conserved J-encoded phenylalanine. The earlier analysis of 450 to 750 of the donors excluded any sequence lacking an unambiguous match to a single V gene segment. An earlier analysis of 587 of the donors called V segments functional above 56.7% productive rearrangements and segregating when the between-donor standard deviation exceeded 5%. A statistical classification framework was built to diagnose cytomegalovirus status from the catalog of TCR beta chain sequences. A later analysis assigned V and J genes by comparing TCR nucleotide sequences with IMGT/GENE-DB human TR gene sequences. A later analysis assigned CDR3 sequences and most-parsimonious VDJ recombination scenarios with the TCRdist pipeline. In a later analysis, every TCR beta chain was defined by the combination of its CDR3 amino acid sequence and its V-gene family, and reads without a unique V-gene family were dropped. In a later analysis, 450 to 600 highly shared, low-generation-probability nucleotide sequences were removed to address suspected cross-contamination and a sequencing artifact. In a later analysis, a clonal expansion index was calculated for each public chain from normalized within-repertoire ranks of inferred template counts. A later analysis computed generation probabilities with a VDJ recombination model fitted to out-of-frame rearrangements, and checked the results against IGoR. In a later analysis, hypergeometric tests were used to score TCR-TCR, TCR-HLA and TCR-CMV co-occurrence, with a repertoire-size bias correction applied to TCR pairs. False discovery rates were estimated in a later analysis by permuting HLA or CMV assignments 20 times. A later analysis grouped co-occurring TCRs with DBSCAN, adding TCRdist sequence similarity when clustering within HLA-allele-positive subsets. Repertoires with fewer than 30,000 or more than 120,000 public chains were left out of co-occurrence clustering, as were a handful of repertoires with anomalous nucleotide sharing. This immuneACCESS table, as held by TCRdb, lists in-frame sequences with V and J called but not all clones. Of the missing ones, under half trace to an unresolved V gene in checked studies; the others have no known cause. The V and J calls and clone size are taken from that table; D and trimming were inferred from the DNA. This sample has about 98,000 clones in its table, and about 74% of those were observed once. The top ten clones comprise under 2% of the sample.

Trimming removed 7 bases from V and 6 bases from J, leaving 6 bases between the germline ends. CDR1 and CDR2, per the germline V gene (reference sequence), are LNHDA and SQIVND. CDR3 length: 10 amino acids, cysteine to phenylalanine. The CDR3 DNA has 30 bases and is translated from base 1. This TCR was recovered from a male donor in good health and CMV-seronegative. Source material: PBMCs. Rearrangement joined TRBV19 to TRBJ1-1, with the D gene not confidently named. The base sequence is TGTGCCAGTACCGGGGCTGAAGCTTTCTTT. This gives the protein CASTGAEAFF.